Listed below are T cell receptor beta chains from one sample, sequenced in a study of shared T cell receptors in the human thymus. Sequenced by immunoSEQ multiplex PCR; TCRdb stores in-frame clones only, minus some. The table includes about 380,000 clones, just under 95% detected once. The sequenced material came from thymocytes. The receptors come from a human donor. CDR3s include the opening cysteine and the closing phenylalanine or tryptophan. D genes are given only for firm matches. Expanded clones are given a class, and other clones once, few, many or no size at all.

CDR3 protein | CDR3 DNA | clone size | V gene | D gene | J gene
CASLRWTSGIYEQYF | TGTGCCAGTTTGCGGTGGACTAGCGGAATCTACGAGCAGTACTTC | NA | TRBV27 | TRBD2 | TRBJ2-7
CASSTPGQFETQYF | TGTGCCAGCAGTACACCGGGACAGTTTGAGACCCAGTACTTC | NA | TRBV27 | TRBD1 | TRBJ2-5
CASQSRDRGNTQYF | TGTGCCAGCCAGTCCAGGGACAGGGGGAATACGCAGTATTTT | NA | TRBV13 | TRBD1 | TRBJ2-3
CASSSLAGGWKEQFF | TGTGCCAGCAGTTCACTAGCGGGGGGGTGGAAGGAGCAGTTCTTC | NA | TRBV6-4 | TRBD2 | TRBJ2-1
CASSIPGSDEETQYF | TGTGCCAGTAGTATACCCGGGAGTGACGAAGAGACCCAGTACTTC | NA | TRBV19 | NA | TRBJ2-5
CASSLTATGGSGEQYF | TGCGCCAGCAGCCTAACGGCAACAGGGGGCTCAGGAGAGCAGTACTTC | NA | TRBV4-3 | TRBD1 | TRBJ2-7
CASATLGGLAGVIDPYEQYF | TGTGCCAGCGCCACCTTGGGGGGACTAGCGGGAGTCATCGACCCCTACGAGCAGTACTTC | NA | TRBV28 | TRBD2 | TRBJ2-7
CASSLNKLPSGRLREQFF | TGTGCCAGCAGCCTCAATAAACTTCCTAGCGGGAGGTTGCGCGAGCAGTTCTTC | once | TRBV5-6 | TRBD2 | TRBJ2-1
CASSLWFGASTDTQYF | TGTGCCAGCAGTTTATGGTTCGGGGCTAGCACAGATACGCAGTATTTT | once | TRBV27 | NA | TRBJ2-3
CASSVGRGDRDYGYTF | TGTGCCAGCAGCGTAGGAAGAGGAGACAGGGACTATGGCTACACCTTC | NA | TRBV9 | TRBD1 | TRBJ1-2
CASSISQREPRNEQYF | TGTGCCAGTAGTATCTCCCAGCGGGAGCCACGGAACGAGCAGTACTTC | NA | TRBV19 | TRBD2 | TRBJ2-7
CASRLGGRQFF | TGTGCCAGCCGACTGGGTGGACGGCAGTTCTTC | NA | TRBV19 | NA | TRBJ2-1
CASSLLAGDTDTQYF | TGTGCCAGCAGCTTGTTAGCGGGCGACACAGATACGCAGTATTTT | NA | TRBV7-2 | TRBD2 | TRBJ2-3
CASSLIQGQYEQYF | TGTGCCAGCAGCCTGATACAGGGTCAGTACGAGCAGTACTTC | NA | TRBV4-2 | NA | TRBJ2-7
CASSGGARYPGEQYF | TGTGCCAGCAGCGGGGGAGCTCGTTACCCGGGCGAGCAGTACTTC | NA | TRBV5-6 | NA | TRBJ2-7
CASSLLSRDRILSNYGYTF | TGTGCCAGCAGTTTACTCTCCCGGGACAGGATACTTTCTAACTATGGCTACACCTTC | NA | TRBV27 | TRBD1 | TRBJ1-2
CASSIYGETQYF | TGTGCCAGTAGTATATACGGAGAGACCCAGTACTTC | NA | TRBV19 | NA | TRBJ2-5
CASSQKRGTSGVGFYNEQFF | TGCGCCAGCAGTCAAAAAAGGGGGACTAGCGGAGTGGGATTCTACAATGAGCAGTTCTTC | NA | TRBV23-1 | TRBD2 | TRBJ2-1
CASRRLEAEQFF | TGTGCCAGCAGGCGACTAGAGGCTGAGCAGTTCTTC | once | TRBV6-1 | NA | TRBJ2-1
CAISESKTNEQFF | TGTGCCATCAGTGAGTCGAAAACCAATGAGCAGTTCTTC | NA | TRBV10-3 | NA | TRBJ2-1
CASSLGRPWLEQYF | TGTGCCAGCAGCTTAGGGCGGCCGTGGTTGGAGCAGTACTTC | NA | TRBV11-2 | NA | TRBJ2-7
CASSCHDREKTQYF | TGTGCCAGCAGCTGTCACGACAGGGAAAAGACCCAGTACTTC | NA | TRBV6-5 | TRBD1 | TRBJ2-5
CASSFNRPSSYEQYF | TGTGCCAGCAGTTTTAATAGGCCCAGCTCCTACGAGCAGTACTTC | once | TRBV28 | NA | TRBJ2-7
CASSLLPQGWNEQFF | TGTGCCAGCAGTTTATTACCCCAGGGTTGGAATGAGCAGTTCTTC | NA | TRBV27 | NA | TRBJ2-1
CASSIRGPSSYNEQFF | TGTGCCAGTAGTATACGGGGGCCGAGCTCCTACAATGAGCAGTTCTTC | NA | TRBV19 | NA | TRBJ2-1
CSGRAGFRTDTQYF | TGCAGCGGGAGAGCAGGGTTTCGCACAGATACGCAGTATTTT | NA | TRBV29-1 | NA | TRBJ2-3
CASSPSRSTDTQYF | TGTGCCAGCAGTCCCTCCCGAAGCACAGATACGCAGTATTTT | NA | TRBV6-5 | NA | TRBJ2-3
CASSVVTSGKSTDTQYF | TGTGCCAGCAGCGTAGTTACTAGCGGGAAGAGTACAGATACGCAGTATTTT | NA | TRBV9 | TRBD2 | TRBJ2-3
CSVERTGGPRGYTF | TGCAGCGTTGAGAGGACAGGGGGCCCTCGGGGCTACACCTTC | NA | TRBV29-1 | TRBD1 | TRBJ1-2
CSAQRVQEQYF | TGCAGTGCTCAACGGGTCCAGGAGCAGTACTTC | NA | TRBV20-1 | NA | TRBJ2-7
CASSSLAGGFNEQFF | TGTGCCAGCAGTAGCTTAGCGGGAGGGTTCAATGAGCAGTTCTTC | NA | TRBV27 | TRBD2 | TRBJ2-1
CASSQDFNGRHNEQFF | TGCGCCAGCAGCCAAGATTTCAACGGGAGGCACAATGAGCAGTTCTTC | NA | TRBV4-1 | TRBD2 | TRBJ2-1
CAIMPRSLRDRVGYEQYF | TGTGCCATCATGCCCCGATCCCTGAGGGACAGGGTGGGGTACGAGCAGTACTTC | NA | TRBV10-3 | TRBD1 | TRBJ2-7
CASSPGGTDTQYF | TGTGCCAGCAGCCCGGGGGGTACAGATACGCAGTATTTT | NA | TRBV7-3 | TRBD2 | TRBJ2-3
CASSSLRRPGLPHGTQYF | TGTGCCAGCAGTTCCCTCCGGAGGCCGGGACTTCCCCACGGGACGCAGTATTTT | NA | TRBV27 | NA | TRBJ2-3
CASSLAGGLRGWDYGYTF | TGTGCCAGCAGCTTAGCGGGCGGGCTTAGAGGTTGGGACTATGGCTACACCTTC | few | TRBV7-2 | NA | TRBJ1-2
CASSQMGLAGPQRFF | TGTGCCAGCAGCCAAATGGGGCTAGCGGGGCCTCAAAGGTTCTTC | NA | TRBV27 | TRBD2 | TRBJ2-1
CASSQEGQGIFRENQPQHF | TGCGCCAGCAGCCAAGAGGGACAGGGTATCTTCAGAGAGAATCAGCCCCAGCATTTT | few | TRBV4-1 | TRBD1 | TRBJ1-5
CASSPRREMDEQFF | TGTGCCAGCTCACCCCGGCGGGAGATGGATGAGCAGTTCTTC | NA | TRBV18 | TRBD2 | TRBJ2-1
CASSSRGLAGGPDTGELFF | TGTGCCAGCAGCTCCCGTGGACTAGCGGGAGGGCCTGACACCGGGGAGCTGTTTTTT | NA | TRBV13 | TRBD2 | TRBJ2-2
CASSFADSTDTQYF | TGTGCCAGCAGTTTCGCCGATAGCACAGATACGCAGTATTTT | NA | TRBV28 | NA | TRBJ2-3
CASSFSYEQYF | TGTGCCAGCAGCTTCTCCTACGAGCAGTACTTC | NA | TRBV5-8 | NA | TRBJ2-7
CASGVREDYNEQFF | TGTGCCAGCGGCGTCCGGGAAGACTACAATGAGCAGTTCTTC | NA | TRBV7-9 | NA | TRBJ2-1
CASSRHTSGGNTGELFF | TGTGCCAGCAGCCGGCATACTAGCGGGGGTAACACCGGGGAGCTGTTTTTT | NA | TRBV11-3 | TRBD2 | TRBJ2-2
CASSLTASGANVLTF | TGTGCCAGCAGTTTAACCGCCTCTGGGGCCAACGTCCTGACTTTC | NA | TRBV28 | NA | TRBJ2-6
CASSPKLAGEVGELFF | TGTGCCAGCAGCCCAAAACTAGCGGGAGAGGTCGGGGAGCTGTTTTTT | NA | TRBV7-2 | TRBD2 | TRBJ2-2
CSVSISQETQYF | TGCAGCGTGTCTATTTCCCAAGAGACCCAGTACTTC | NA | TRBV29-1 | NA | TRBJ2-5
CASGLSSSGSPGELFF | TGTGCTAGTGGTTTGTCCTCTAGCGGGAGCCCCGGGGAGCTGTTTTTT | once | TRBV12-5 | TRBD2 | TRBJ2-2
CASSFGLVGETQYF | TGCGCCAGCAGCTTCGGTCTAGTTGGTGAGACCCAGTACTTC | NA | TRBV5-1 | NA | TRBJ2-5
CASSLEDRGHTIYF | TGTGCCAGCAGCTTAGAGGACAGGGGACACACCATATATTTT | NA | TRBV7-9 | TRBD1 | TRBJ1-3
CASSLGLRQETQYF | TGTGCCAGCAGCTTGGGACTTCGCCAAGAGACCCAGTACTTC | NA | TRBV9 | NA | TRBJ2-5
CASSTRDRLNTIYF | TGTGCCAGCAGCACCCGGGACAGGTTAAACACCATATATTTT | NA | TRBV7-9 | TRBD1 | TRBJ1-3
CASSLKRPKDSSSYEQYF | TGTGCCAGCAGCTTAAAGCGGCCCAAAGACAGTAGCTCCTACGAGCAGTACTTC | NA | TRBV7-2 | NA | TRBJ2-7
CASSSRPLDTISPDTQYF | TGTGCCAGCAGCTCCCGTCCCCTCGACACGATTAGCCCAGATACGCAGTATTTT | NA | TRBV7-3 | NA | TRBJ2-3
CASSLGCLAGENEQFF | TGTGCCAGCAGCTTGGGATGCCTAGCGGGGGAAAATGAGCAGTTCTTC | NA | TRBV5-4 | TRBD2 | TRBJ2-1
CASSPRLAGSEQYF | TGTGCCAGCAGTCCCCGACTAGCGGGTTCCGAGCAGTACTTC | once | TRBV2 | TRBD2 | TRBJ2-7
CASSFQTGGNTEAFF | TGTGCCAGCAGCTTCCAGACAGGGGGAAACACTGAAGCTTTCTTT | NA | TRBV5-6 | TRBD1 | TRBJ1-1